These 5 T cell receptor beta chains were sequenced from one sample in a study of cytomegalovirus exposure and HLA in healthy donors. PCR involved 60 Vbeta and 13 Jbeta primers. Measured with immunoSEQ multiplex PCR; TCRdb has only the in-frame clones, and not every one. The sample has about 120,000 clones; around 80% are singletons. Material: PBMCs. The receptors come from a woman younger than 35 in good health and CMV-seronegative.

To note about this clone: In the same sample, other DNA sequences code for this CDR3. The V gene is TRBV28, the J gene TRBJ2-1; D ambiguous. Germline values: CDR1 MDHEN, CDR2 SYDVKM. Trimming pared 0 bases from V and 10 bases from J, leaving 7 bases between. The length of the CDR3 is 12 residues. DNA for the CDR3: TGTGCCAGCAGTTTATGGGTTGAGGAGCAGTTCTTC. This codes for CASSLWVEEQFF.

The V gene is TRBV19, the J gene TRBJ2-2, with 7 positions matching TRBD1. V lost 2 bases, J lost 13 bases, and 10 bases stayed unmatched. The length of the CDR3 is 14 residues. From germline, CDR1 is LNHDA and CDR2 SQIVND (reference sequence). The CDR3 is CASSIRDRTTRLFF. For the CDR3, the DNA is TGTGCCAGTAGTATACGGGACAGAACCACCCGGCTGTTTTTT. Complete variable domain (other parts from reference TRBV19 and TRBJ2-2): DGGITQSPKYLFRKEGQNVTLSCEQNLNHDAMYWYRQDPGQGLRLIYYSQIVNDFQKGDIAEGYSVSREKKESFPLTVTSAQKNPTAFYLCASSIRDRTTRLFFGEGSRLTVL.

This chain joins TRBV19 and TRBJ2-1; D is possibly TRBD2 (5 bases). Germline V gives CDR1 LNHDA, CDR2 SQIVND (reference sequence). CDR3 length equals 12 residues. V was trimmed by 7 bases and J by 9 bases, leaving 13 bases between them. The CDR3 loop is CASMVGAAEQFF. As DNA, the CDR3 is TGTGCCAGTATGGTGGGAGCGGCTGAGCAGTTCTTC.

V gene TRBV7-2 combines with J gene TRBJ2-5, with D unclear. The tail of the sequence fits TRBJ2-7 better, so the J call may be wrong. Germline loops: CDR1 SGHTA, CDR2 FQGNSA. The CDR3 has 13 amino acids. CDR3 in amino acids: CASSFGGSYEQYF. The CDR3 nucleotides are TGTGCCAGCAGCTTTGGCGGTTCCTACGAGCAGTACTTC.

This rearrangement joins TRBV19 to TRBJ2-6; no firm D call. CDR1 LNHDA and CDR2 SQIVND come from the germline V gene (reference sequence). Trimming removed 5 bases from V and 0 bases from J, with 5 bases in between. The CDR3 is 14 residues long. The CDR3 bases are TGTGCCAGTAGTTCCCACTCTGGGGCCAACGTCCTGACTTTC. Amino acids: CASSSHSGANVLTF.